The present TCR beta chain was sequenced within a study of monozygotic twins with cystic fibrosis. Overall study findings and caveats: Clonality was generally low (median around 0.009), higher in the most severe patients.

Comment on this clone: No antigen is known for it.

Sequenced by immunoSEQ multiplex PCR; TCRdb stores in-frame clones only, minus some. The sample shows around 30,000 clones, around 85% of them seen only once. Germline CDR1 and CDR2: MNHEY and SMNVEV (reference sequence). This CDR3 is built from 14 residues. V lost 8 bases and J lost 3; bases outside the gene matches: 6. Sequenced sample: blood. V and J are TRBV27 and TRBJ2-3; 9 bases line up with TRBD2. This clonotype was sampled from a girl aged 2 to 9 with cystic fibrosis. This CDR3 is CASRGLAITDTQYF. Written as DNA, the CDR3 is TGTGCCAGCCGAGGACTAGCGATTACAGATACGCAGTATTTT.